One sample yielded the 27 T cell receptor beta chains listed below, sequenced in a study of blood T cell repertoires in COVID-19. Sequencing used immunoSEQ multiplex PCR; TCRdb keeps in-frame clones, though not all of them. The data contain over 400,000 clones, roughly 90% of them singletons. Sequencing was performed on peripheral blood. The receptors here all came from a woman in her thirties with active or convalescent COVID-19.

This rearrangement joins TRBV18 to TRBJ2-2; no clear D gene. From germline, CDR1 is KGHSH and CDR2 LQKENI. CDR3 size: 15 residues. Trimming took 0 bases from V and 5 from J, leaving 10 bases between them. The chain's CDR3 is CASSPPAQATGELFF. DNA of the CDR3: TGTGCCAGCTCACCACCTGCCCAGGCAACCGGGGAGCTGTTTTTT.

The gene calls are TRBV18 and TRBJ1-2; D gene ambiguous. There are 13 residues in the CDR3. The V gene lost 4 bases and the J gene lost 2 bases, with 8 bases spanning the gap. Germline CDR1 and CDR2: KGHSH and LQKENI. The CDR3 nucleotides read TGTGCCAGCTCACGAGGTGACAACTATGGCTACACCTTC. This encodes CASSRGDNYGYTF.

V and J are TRBV30 and TRBJ2-7; D ambiguous. Germline V gene data show CDR1 as GTSNPN and CDR2 as SVGIG (reference sequence). V lost 0 bases, J lost 2 bases, and 20 bases lay in between. This CDR3 has 17 amino acids. In nucleotides, the CDR3 is TGTGCCTGGAGTGTAAGCAGGATCAGCATGAATCCCTACGAGCAGTACTTC. Translation gives CAWSVSRISMNPYEQYF.

This rearrangement joins TRBV5-1 to TRBJ2-5; 12 nucleotides align to TRBD1. The CDR3 length is 15 residues. CDR1 SGHRS and CDR2 YFSETQ come from the germline V gene. The junction had 5 bases not matched to a gene; V was cut back by 3 bases and J by 5 bases. The CDR3 DNA is TGCGCCAGCAGCTGGGGACAGGGGGCTGGGGAGACCCAGTACTTC. Translating it yields CASSWGQGAGETQYF.

The V and J genes are TRBV5-1 and TRBJ2-5; TRBD2 might be the D (6 bases). Trimming took off 4 bases at V and 5 bases at J, with 21 bases between the two ends. The germline V gene has CDR1 SGHRS and CDR2 YFSETQ. CDR3 size: 16 residues. The CDR3, as DNA: TGCGCCAGCAGCCCGGAACCCGGACTATACGGCGAGACCCAGTACTTC. Encoded protein: CASSPEPGLYGETQYF.

The chain is built from TRBV7-9 and TRBJ2-3, with 9 bases lining up with TRBD2. The germline V gene has CDR1 SEHNR and CDR2 FQNEAQ (reference sequence). J was trimmed by 0 bases and V by 5 bases; bases with no gene match: 15. This CDR3 region has 19 residues. The CDR3, as DNA: TGTGCCAGCAGCGATATAGCGGGAGCTCCGTTTGGGAGCACAGATACGCAGTATTTT. Translating gives CASSDIAGAPFGSTDTQYF.

In DNA, the CDR3 is TGCGCCAGCAGCCAATTATCAGAGACCCAGTACTTC. It yields the protein CASSQLSETQYF. The rearrangement links TRBV4-1 to TRBJ2-5; D is ambiguous. The CDR3 loop spans 12 amino acids. The germline V gene has CDR1 MGHRA and CDR2 YSYEKL. V gave up 2 bases and J gave up 4 bases, with 5 bases separating them.

This clone was detected a few times. The J gene is TRBJ1-6, the V gene TRBV6-5; a weak D match, TRBD1 (6 bases). The V gene's germline CDR1 is MNHEY and CDR2 SVGAGI. V lost 6 bases and J lost 9, with 18 bases in between. The CDR3 spans 15 residues. CDR3 protein: CASRPPGHSISPLHF. CDR3 DNA: TGTGCCAGCAGACCACCGGGACATAGCATTTCACCCCTCCACTTT.

J is TRBJ2-5 and V is TRBV5-1, with TRBD2 matching over 15 bases. CDR3 size: 16 residues. Germline V gives CDR1 SGHRS, CDR2 YFSETQ. V was clipped by 4 bases and J by 5 bases; unmatched bases: 6. CDR3 residues: CASSDGTSGGRETQYF. The CDR3 bases are TGCGCCAGCAGCGACGGGACTAGCGGGGGGCGGGAGACCCAGTACTTC.

This chain connects TRBV27 to TRBJ2-7; TRBD2 aligns across 7 bases. V gave up 6 bases and J gave up 2 bases; unmatched junction bases: 10. The CDR3 has 15 amino acids. Germline V CDR1 and CDR2: MNHEY, SMNVEV (reference sequence). The CDR3 reads CASRLSRDYAYEQYF. CDR3 DNA sequence: TGTGCCAGCAGACTAAGCCGGGACTACGCCTACGAGCAGTACTTC.

In this sample, this clone turned up once. V usage is TRBV13 and J usage is TRBJ1-3; D is uncertain. The germline V gene has CDR1 PRHDT and CDR2 FYEKMQ (reference sequence). V gave up 1 base and J gave up 2 bases, with 6 bases separating them. The CDR3 length is 14 residues. CDR3 protein: CASSLAGPGNTIYF. DNA of the CDR3: TGTGCCAGCAGCTTAGCAGGTCCTGGAAACACCATATATTTT.

In its sample, this clone was seen once. This chain uses TRBV4-2 with TRBJ2-4; 8 bases line up with TRBD1. The ends lost 0 bases at V and 8 bases at J; junction bases unmatched: 6. The CDR3 sequence is 15 residues long. Germline CDR1 reads LGHNA; CDR2 reads YNFKEQ. The CDR3 nucleotides are TGTGCCAGCAGCCAAGAGGCAGGGGGCTTATACATTCAGTACTTC. Its protein product is CASSQEAGGLYIQYF.

This clone was seen more than once but under ten times. The sample contains more than one DNA sequence encoding this CDR3. This chain joins TRBV18 and TRBJ1-1; no definite D call. The CDR3 runs 13 residues. V shed 2 bases and J shed 1 base, with 5 bases lying between them. Per germline, CDR1 KGHSH and CDR2 LQKENI. The chain's CDR3 is CASSPGRNTEAFF. The DNA of the CDR3 is TGTGCCAGCTCACCAGGTAGGAACACTGAAGCTTTCTTT. Looking up the rest from reference TRBV18 and TRBJ1-1 gives the full variable domain: NAGVMQNPRHLVRRRGQEARLRCSPMKGHSHVYWYRQLPEEGLKFMVYLQKENIIDESGMPKERFSAEFPKEGPSILRIQQVVRGDSAAYFCASSPGRNTEAFFGQGTRLTVV.

V and J are TRBV28 and TRBJ1-1, with TRBD1 identical over 7 bases. This CDR3 contains 14 residues. The trim removed 2 bases at V and 6 bases at J, leaving 6 bases unmatched. In germline, CDR1 is MDHEN, CDR2 SYDVKM. CDR3 nucleotide sequence: TGTGCCAGCAGTTTACACAGGGGAGGTTCTGAAGCTTTCTTT. Its translation: CASSLHRGGSEAFF.

This clone showed up just once. The gene calls are TRBV7-9 and TRBJ2-1, with 7 bases that match TRBD2. V lost 1 base to trimming and J lost 0 bases; unmatched junction nucleotides: 3. Germline V gives CDR1 SEHNR, CDR2 FQNEAQ (reference sequence). The CDR3 runs to 16 residues. The CDR3 is CASSLVCGSSYNEQFF. CDR3 DNA sequence: TGTGCCAGCAGCTTAGTTTGCGGGAGCTCCTACAATGAGCAGTTCTTC.

The V and J genes are TRBV6-1 and TRBJ2-3, with D possibly TRBD2 on 5 matching bases. In germline, CDR1 is MNHNS, CDR2 SASEGT. V lost 2 bases and J lost 1, with 13 bases in between. This CDR3 is 16 amino acids long. The CDR3, as DNA: TGTGCCAGCAGTGAACTGGGCCCGCGGGGCACAGATACGCAGTATTTT. It specifies CASSELGPRGTDTQYF.

The chain links TRBV6-1 to TRBJ1-1; 8 nucleotides agree with TRBD1. The CDR3 spans 14 residues. Germline V CDR1 and CDR2: MNHNS, SASEGT. Unmatched junction bases numbered 3, after V lost 5 bases and J lost 1 base. This CDR3 is CASSMTGANTEAFF. CDR3 DNA: TGTGCCAGCAGTATGACAGGGGCGAACACTGAAGCTTTCTTT.

The V call is TRBV2, the J call TRBJ1-1, with 8 positions matching TRBD1. In germline, CDR1 is SNHLY, CDR2 FYNNEI. The junction had 8 bases not matched to a gene; V was cut back by 0 bases and J by 5 bases. The CDR3 has 16 residues. In DNA form, the CDR3 reads TGTGCCAGCAGTGAAGCGGGGGCCAGGGGGCGAACTGAAGCTTTCTTT. Its translation: CASSEAGARGRTEAFF.

V is TRBV15 and J is TRBJ1-2; D is uncertain. The CDR3 extends over 14 amino acids. V was cut by 1 base and J by 4 bases, with 10 bases left in between. From germline, CDR1 is LNHNV and CDR2 YYDKDF (reference sequence). The CDR3 loop is CATSRAEASYGYTF. DNA for the CDR3: TGTGCCACCAGCAGAGCGGAAGCGAGCTATGGCTACACCTTC.

V and J are TRBV7-2 and TRBJ1-1; no definite D call. This CDR3 comprises 13 residues. Germline V gene data show CDR1 as SGHTA and CDR2 as FQGNSA. V gave up 6 bases and J gave up 13 bases, with 21 bases separating them. CDR3 residues: CASREDRYGVVFF. CDR3 bases: TGTGCCAGCAGGGAAGATCGCTACGGGGTGGTTTTCTTT. The full variable domain, in which reference TRBV7-2 and TRBJ1-1 provide the parts outside the CDR3, is GAGVSQSPSNKVTEKGKDVELRCDPISGHTALYWYRQSLGQGLEFLIYFQGNSAPDKSGLPSDRFSAERTGGSVSTLTIQRTQQEDSAVYLCASREDRYGVVFFGQGTRLTVV.

This rearrangement joins TRBV5-4 to TRBJ1-2; D is undetermined. The CDR3 contains 14 residues. The V gene lost 2 bases and the J gene lost 2 bases, with 10 bases spanning the gap. Germline V gene data show CDR1 as SGHNT and CDR2 as YYREEE (reference sequence). CDR3 protein: CASSFGPGNYGYTF. CDR3 DNA sequence: TGTGCCAGCAGCTTTGGGCCGGGAAACTATGGCTACACCTTC. Combining the CDR3 with reference TRBV5-4 and TRBJ1-2 gives the whole variable domain ETGVTQSPTHLIKTRGQQVTLRCSSQSGHNTVSWYQQALGQGPQFIFQYYREEENGRGNFPPRFSGLQFPNYSSELNVNALELDDSALYLCASSFGPGNYGYTFGSGTRLTVV.

This sequence joins TRBV11-3 and TRBJ1-1; TRBD1 matches 7 bases. Germline lookup yields CDR1 SGHNT and CDR2 YENEEA. The CDR3 is made up of 14 amino acids. The junction had 5 bases not matched to a gene; V was cut back by 1 base and J by 6 bases. CDR3 bases: TGTGCCAGCAGCTTAGGACAGGGAAGCGCTGAAGCTTTCTTT. Protein: CASSLGQGSAEAFF.

The chain has TRBV5-1 and TRBJ1-2; TRBD1 matches 9 bases. The V gene's germline CDR1 is SGHRS and CDR2 YFSETQ. This CDR3 spans 13 amino acids. Unmatched junction bases numbered 5, after V lost 4 bases and J lost 7 bases. CDR3 nucleotides: TGCGCCAGCAGCCCAGGACAGGGGTTTGGCTACACCTTC. This sequence encodes CASSPGQGFGYTF.

V usage is TRBV6-5 and J usage is TRBJ2-7, with D tentatively TRBD2 (5 bases). Trimming removed 2 bases from V and 4 bases from J, with 12 bases in between. CDR3 length equals 14 residues. Germline CDR1 reads MNHEY; CDR2 reads SVGAGI. CDR3 coding DNA: TGTGCCAGCAGTTACGGAACTAGGAATTACGAGCAGTACTTC. Protein: CASSYGTRNYEQYF.

The DNA for the CDR3 is TGTGCCAGCAGACCAGCAGGGGTCATAGAGACCCAGTACTTC. It yields the protein CASRPAGVIETQYF. This chain links TRBV3-1 (or the pseudogene TRBV3-2) with TRBJ2-5, with D maybe TRBD1 (6 bases). Germline V gene data show CDR1 as LGHDT and CDR2 as YNNKEL (reference sequence). CDR3 length: 14 residues. Trimming left V 6 bases short and J 4 bases short, with 15 bases between.

This clone was seen once. The gene calls are TRBV5-1 and TRBJ2-7; no reliable D call. CDR3 length: 12 residues. Trimming took 2 bases from V and 4 from J, leaving 7 bases between them. Germline CDR1 SGHRS, CDR2 YFSETQ. This chain's CDR3 is CASSFAGYEQYF. DNA for the CDR3: TGCGCCAGCAGCTTTGCCGGGTACGAGCAGTACTTC.

The chain combines TRBV29-1 with TRBJ2-1, with 11 bases aligning to TRBD2. The CDR3 has 17 amino acids. V was pared by 3 bases and J by 6 bases, with 13 bases of the junction left unmatched. Looked up from germline, CDR1 is SQVTM and CDR2 is ANQGSEA. The CDR3 bases are TGCAGCGTTGAGACCCGCGTAGCGGGGGGGCTACCCAATGAGCAGTTCTTC. It is translated as CSVETRVAGGLPNEQFF.